The 28 T cell receptor beta chains listed next were all sequenced from one sample in a study of T cells in Graves' hyperthyroidism and ophthalmopathy (dated by TCRdb to about 2019). Libraries came from multiplex PCR. The data were produced on an Illumina HiSeq 2000. Amplification of TCR beta CDR3 regions was carried out from RNA transcripts. A first-round RT-PCR of the TCR CDR3 used the HTBI primer set with the Qiagen OneStep RT-PCR kit. TCRdb trimmed public reads at Q25 via fastp, called clones via MiXCR and kept in-frame beta chains. CDR3 protein duplicates are merged, each entry listing the most common genes and DNA. This sample comprises 300,000 to 450,000 distinct CDR3 sequences, more than 11% of them detected only once. 9.5% to 12% of the sample is taken by the ten largest. The sequencing input was blood. These receptor sequences come from a woman aged 55-69 years with Graves' hyperthyroidism.

This clonotype was recorded many times. The genes are TRBV5-1 and TRBJ2-6, with D possibly matching TRBD1 (6 bases). Trimming removed 3 bases at V and 0 bases at J, with 10 bases between. CDR3 size: 16 residues. Germline V gene data show CDR1 as SGHRS and CDR2 as YFSETQ. The CDR3 coding sequence is TGCGCCAGCAGCTGGGGGCGACACTCTGGGGCCAACGTCCTGACTTTC. It yields the protein CASSWGRHSGANVLTF.

This clonotype was picked up many times. This rearrangement joins TRBV5-6 to TRBJ2-3, with 8 bases identical to TRBD2. CDR1 and CDR2 (germline): SGHDT, YYEEEE. V shed 0 bases and J 5 bases; nucleotides not matched to a gene: 5. CDR3 length: 15 residues. CDR3 in amino acids: CASSLGVAGRDTQYF. Here the CDR3 DNA reads TGTGCCAGCAGCTTGGGTGTAGCGGGGAGAGATACGCAGTATTTT.

This clonotype was seen a few times. The chain joins TRBV10-1 to TRBJ2-3, with TRBD2 identical over 10 bases. The CDR3 extends over 15 amino acids. Germline loops: CDR1 WNHNN, CDR2 SYGVQD (reference sequence). V dropped 0 bases and J dropped 7; count of bases not matched to a gene: 4. The CDR3 region is CASSESGTSVHTQYF. In DNA, the CDR3 is TGCGCCAGCAGTGAGTCGGGGACTAGCGTTCATACGCAGTATTTT.

This clonotype was picked up many times. The rearrangement links TRBV30 to TRBJ1-4; D is unresolved. The V gene's germline CDR1 is GTSNPN and CDR2 SVGIG (reference sequence). This CDR3 has 12 residues. Between the trimmed V and J ends, which lost 3 bases and 10 bases, there was a span of 12 bases. In DNA, the CDR3 is TGTGCCTGGAGCGCCGGGGAGGGAAAACTGTTTTTT. Translating it yields CAWSAGEGKLFF.

This clonotype was counted many times. The chain carries TRBV12-3 or TRBV12-4 and TRBJ2-1, with 7 nucleotides matching TRBD2. This CDR3 region has 17 residues. The V and J ends lost 0 bases and 2 bases, in that order; junction bases with no gene match: 7. CDR3 in amino acids: CASSLALGGGTYNEQFF. DNA of the CDR3: TGTGCCAGCAGTTTAGCCCTGGGGGGAGGGACCTACAATGAGCAGTTCTTC.

Many counts were recorded for this clonotype. The chain carries TRBV27 and TRBJ2-3; TRBD2 agrees at 8 bases. V lost 4 bases, J lost 1 base, and 7 bases stayed unmatched. The CDR3 length is 16 residues. The V gene's germline CDR1 is MNHEY and CDR2 SMNVEV (reference sequence). Here the CDR3 DNA reads TGTGCCAGCAGTTCACCAGCGGGAGCGGGCACAGATACGCAGTATTTT. This translates into CASSSPAGAGTDTQYF.

This clonotype appeared many times. The rearrangement uses TRBV27 and TRBJ2-3; possibly TRBD2 for D (6 bases). CDR1 is MNHEY, CDR2 SMNVEV, per germline (reference sequence). V was clipped by 5 bases and J by 6 bases, with 9 bases between them. CDR3 length: 12 residues. The CDR3 region is CASSKGRDTQYF. CDR3 sequence (DNA): TGTGCCAGCAGTAAAGGGAGGGATACGCAGTATTTT.

This clonotype has ten or more counts. The rearrangement joins TRBV11-2 to TRBJ1-2; no firm D call. Germline CDR1 is SGHAT and CDR2 is FQNNGV. The CDR3 loop spans 13 amino acids. V shed 4 bases and J shed 8 bases, with 14 bases lying between them. In DNA, the CDR3 is TGTGCCAGCAGCTCTTTCCAGGAGAGGGGCTACACCTTC. Translation gives CASSSFQERGYTF.

This sequence joins TRBV4-1 and TRBJ2-7; 7 bases align to TRBD2. There are 18 residues in the CDR3. The J segment lost 1 base and the V segment lost 1 base, leaving 13 bases of the junction unmatched. Germline loops: CDR1 MGHRA, CDR2 YSYEKL. CDR3 sequence: CASSQGGLVPRVSYEQYF. CDR3 bases: TGCGCCAGCAGCCAAGGCGGACTAGTGCCGCGGGTATCCTACGAGCAGTACTTC.

V gene TRBV7-3 combines with J gene TRBJ2-1, with D tentatively TRBD2 (7 bases). V gave up 3 bases and J gave up 2 bases, with 14 bases separating them. This CDR3 is built from 16 residues. CDR1 and CDR2 from the germline V gene are SGHTA and FQGTGA. This CDR3 reads CASSFYPGGPYNEQFF. The CDR3 coding sequence is TGTGCCAGCAGCTTCTATCCGGGGGGCCCCTACAATGAGCAGTTCTTC.

This clonotype was recorded at least ten times. This chain uses TRBV12-3 or TRBV12-4 with TRBJ1-6; D remains unclear. Trimming cost V 5 bases and J 7 bases, with 9 bases left between them. The CDR3 runs 13 residues. In DNA form, the CDR3 reads TGTGCCAGCAGTCTCCGACGGAATTCACCCCTCCACTTT. Translated: CASSLRRNSPLHF.

The chain recombines TRBV4-1 with TRBJ1-4, with D uncertain. CDR3 length equals 12 residues. V was cut by 3 bases and J by 6 bases, with 5 bases left in between. CDR1 MGHRA and CDR2 YSYEKL come from the germline V gene. CDR3 in amino acids: CASSQNYEKLFF. The DNA of the CDR3 is TGCGCCAGCAGCCAGAACTATGAAAAACTGTTTTTT.

This clonotype came up many times. The CDR3 loop is CATSEASGSGGELFF. In nucleotides, the CDR3 is TGTGCCACCAGTGAGGCTAGCGGGAGCGGTGGGGAGCTGTTTTTT. This chain links TRBV24-1 with TRBJ2-2; TRBD2 matches 10 bases. Germline V lookup: CDR1 KGHDR, CDR2 SFDVKD. Losses at the gene ends were 4 bases for V and 8 bases for J; bases not matched to a gene: 6. This CDR3 has 15 amino acids.

Regarding this clonotype: Since the CDR3 does not end with the conserved phenylalanine or tryptophan, this likely comes from a read error. The chain is built from TRBV20-1 and TRBJ2-5; 8 bases are a match to TRBD2. Germline V gene sequence: CDR1 DFQATT, CDR2 SNEGSKA (reference sequence). J gave up 9 bases and V 5 bases, and 20 bases lay outside the gene matches. The CDR3 has 16 residues. This chain's CDR3 is CSARQRGLVGREAQYL. CDR3 sequence (DNA): TGCAGTGCTCGACAGAGGGGACTAGTAGGTCGGGAGGCCCAGTACCTC.

In its sample, this clonotype was seen a few times. The CDR3 DNA reads TGTGCCAGCAGTTACTCGATCCGCGCCGGGGAGCTGTTTTTT. Translated, it gives CASSYSIRAGELFF. The chain links TRBV6-2 or TRBV6-3 to TRBJ2-2; D is ambiguous. This CDR3 spans 14 amino acids. CDR1 MNHEY and CDR2 SVGEGT come from the germline V gene. V lost 0 bases, J lost 6 bases, and 8 bases lay in between.

This clonotype was picked up many times. V usage is TRBV6-2 or TRBV6-3 and J usage is TRBJ2-5, with 10 bases lining up with TRBD2. Germline values: CDR1 MNHEY, CDR2 SVGEGT. The CDR3 loop spans 15 amino acids. The ends lost 5 bases at V and 5 bases at J; junction bases unmatched: 8. CDR3: CASSRSSGSVETQYF. The CDR3 nucleotides are TGTGCCAGCAGTCGTTCTAGCGGGAGTGTGGAGACCCAGTACTTC.

In its sample, this clonotype was seen a few times. The chain links TRBV5-1 to TRBJ1-2; no clear D gene. The CDR3 is 12 residues long. Germline CDR1 is SGHRS and CDR2 is YFSETQ. Deletions cut 0 bases from V and 4 bases from J, with 4 bases between. CDR3 region: CASSLGTYGYTF. As DNA, the CDR3 is TGCGCCAGCAGCTTGGGGACCTATGGCTACACCTTC. Full variable domain (rest looked up from reference TRBV5-1 and TRBJ1-2): KAGVTQTPRYLIKTRGQQVTLSCSPISGHRSVSWYQQTPGQGLQFLFEYFSETQRNKGNFPGRFSGRQFSNSRSEMNVSTLELGDSALYLCASSLGTYGYTFGSGTRLTVV.

This clonotype was counted at least ten times. The junction departs from germline at one end; a sequencing error may be responsible. The V gene is TRBV5-1, the J gene TRBJ1-2, with no clear D. There are 13 residues in the CDR3. Germline-derived CDR1 and CDR2 are SGHRS and YFSETQ. The CDR3 nucleotides are TGTGCCAGCTCACCCGACGGTAACTATGGCTACACCTTC. The encoded protein is CASSPDGNYGYTF.

The chain uses TRBV10-3 and TRBJ1-6; D may be TRBD1 (6 bases). Trimming cost V 3 bases and J 6 bases, with 12 bases left between them. The CDR3 has 15 amino acids. In germline, CDR1 is ENHRY, CDR2 SYGVKD. This CDR3 reads CAISDRGQSNSPLHF. Written as DNA, the CDR3 is TGTGCCATCAGTGACCGCGGACAGTCTAATTCACCCCTCCACTTT.

This clonotype has only a few counts. The chain carries TRBV25-1 and TRBJ2-7; 13 nucleotides line up with TRBD2. The germline V gene has CDR1 MGHDK and CDR2 SYGVNS. The CDR3 length is 17 residues. V shed 8 bases, J shed 7 bases, and the junction held 17 bases outside the gene matches. CDR3 DNA: TGTGCCAGCGAACCGGGACTAGCGGGATTGTTACCCGTGGAGCAGTACTTC. This encodes CASEPGLAGLLPVEQYF.

This clonotype was recorded many times. V gene TRBV6-1 combines with J gene TRBJ2-7; the match to TRBD2 covers 7 bases. The CDR3 has 11 amino acids. Germline CDR1 and CDR2: MNHNS and SASEGT. The J segment lost 3 bases and the V segment lost 10 bases, leaving 3 bases of the junction unmatched. The chain's CDR3 is CAIERGYEQYF. CDR3 in DNA: TGTGCCATCGAGCGGGGCTACGAGCAGTACTTC.

In the case of this clonotype: This may be a read error: a much more frequent sequence differs by one nucleotide. The V call is TRBV3-1, the J call TRBJ2-7; D not resolved. CDR1 is LGHDT and CDR2 is YNNKEL in the germline V gene (reference sequence). The CDR3 runs 12 residues. V lost 3 bases and J 7 bases, leaving 10 bases between the germline ends. CDR3: CASSQANREQYF. DNA for the CDR3: TGTGCCAGCAGCCAGGCAAACAGAGAGCAGTACTTC.

This clonotype was found many times. The chain has TRBV4-1 and TRBJ2-3, with D perhaps matching TRBD2 (6 bases). V gave up 4 bases and J gave up 6 bases, with 14 bases separating them. Germline CDR1 and CDR2: MGHRA and YSYEKL. The CDR3 has 14 residues. The CDR3 DNA follows: TGCGCCAGCAGCCTCGAACTAGCATCGGATACGCAGTATTTT. As protein: CASSLELASDTQYF.

V usage is TRBV10-3 and J usage is TRBJ1-1; no firm D call. Germline V gene data show CDR1 as ENHRY and CDR2 as SYGVKD. Trimming stripped 6 bases from V and 1 base from J, with 12 bases between. The CDR3 has 14 residues. CDR3 DNA sequence: TGTGCCATCAGAGGATCCACACGGAACACTGAAGCTTTCTTT. Encoded protein: CAIRGSTRNTEAFF.

Worth noting for this clonotype: This could be a read error, since a much larger clone is one nucleotide away. V gene TRBV6-2 or TRBV6-3 combines with J gene TRBJ1-2; no clear D. The CDR3 loop spans 13 amino acids. V lost 8 bases to trimming and J lost 6 bases, with 16 bases between them. Germline lookup yields CDR1 MNHEY and CDR2 SVGEGT. CDR3 nucleotide sequence: TGTGCCAGCGGTAGAACAGCGCTGCATGGCTACACCTTC. It codes for CASGRTALHGYTF.

The chain combines TRBV3-1 with TRBJ1-2; no firm D call. V dropped 0 bases and J dropped 8 bases, with 13 bases sitting between them. CDR3 size: 14 residues. The germline gives CDR1 LGHDT, CDR2 YNNKEL (reference sequence). This chain's CDR3 is CASSQDWRGRGYTF. Written as DNA, the CDR3 is TGTGCCAGCAGCCAAGATTGGCGGGGAAGGGGCTACACCTTC.

This clonotype has a handful of counts. This chain links TRBV19 with TRBJ2-1; 9 nucleotides align to TRBD2. The V gene's germline CDR1 is LNHDA and CDR2 SQIVND (reference sequence). With V trimmed by 3 bases and J by 5 bases, 5 bases remained unmatched. The CDR3 sequence is 15 residues long. CDR3 nucleotide sequence: TGTGCCAGTAGTATCGGGACTAGCAGTAACAATGAGCAGTTCTTC. Amino acids: CASSIGTSSNNEQFF.

This clonotype was found many times. DNA of the CDR3: TGTGCCGTAACACAGGGAGGGTACGAGCAGTACTTC. The encoded protein is CAVTQGGYEQYF. This chain links TRBV30 with TRBJ2-7; D is perhaps TRBD2 (7 bases). Germline V gives CDR1 GTSNPN, CDR2 SVGIG (reference sequence). The CDR3 spans 12 residues. V shed 8 bases and J shed 4 bases, with 15 bases lying between them.